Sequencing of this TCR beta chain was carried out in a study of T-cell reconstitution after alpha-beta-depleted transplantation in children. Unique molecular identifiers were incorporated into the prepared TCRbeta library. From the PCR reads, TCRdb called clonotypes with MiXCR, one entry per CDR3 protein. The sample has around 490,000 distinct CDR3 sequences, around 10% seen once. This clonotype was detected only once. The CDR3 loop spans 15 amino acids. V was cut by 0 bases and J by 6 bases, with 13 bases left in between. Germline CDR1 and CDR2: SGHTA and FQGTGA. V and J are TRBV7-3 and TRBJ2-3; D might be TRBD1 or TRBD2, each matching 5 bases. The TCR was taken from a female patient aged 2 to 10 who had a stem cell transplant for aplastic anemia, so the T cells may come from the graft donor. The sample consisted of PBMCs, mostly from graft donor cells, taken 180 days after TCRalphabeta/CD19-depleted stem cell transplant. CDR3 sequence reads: CASSLTGVASDTQYF. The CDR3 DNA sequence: TGTGCCAGCAGCTTAACGGGGGTAGCTTCCGATACGCAGTATTTT.